Following are 20 T cell receptor beta chains from one sample sequenced in a study of T cell responses to AZD1222 COVID-19 vaccine (dated by TCRdb to the early 2020s). The library was obtained by the immunoSEQ multiplex PCR assay. Here the immuneACCESS table is served through TCRdb, limited to in-frame sequences with V and J called. Missing clones are a known gap in these copies; in checked studies unresolved V genes cover under half, and the rest lacks a known reason. The sample data list more than 110,000 clones, and around 88% of these were observed just once. The top ten clones comprise approximately 3.4% of the sample. The time point label of this sample denotes: baseline before first vaccination. The material sequenced was peripheral blood, taken on day 0 of AZD1222 vaccination. Source of these receptors: an adult in good health.

This clone was recorded a few times. The chain uses TRBV5-5 and TRBJ1-1, with D maybe TRBD1 (5 bases). Germline V lookup: CDR1 SGHKS, CDR2 YYEKEE (reference sequence). CDR3 length: 12 residues. V dropped 7 bases and J dropped 4 bases, with 11 bases sitting between them. CDR3 nucleotides: TGTGCCAGCCGAGGGGACCTCACTGAAGCTTTCTTT. Translated: CASRGDLTEAFF.

V usage is TRBV7-9 and J usage is TRBJ1-1; a possible D gene is TRBD1 (5 bases). V was cut by 1 base and J by 4 bases, with 13 bases left in between. Germline CDR1 and CDR2: SEHNR and FQNEAQ (reference sequence). The CDR3 runs to 15 residues. The CDR3 nucleotides read TGTGCCAGCAGCTTAGGCCTAACCGGGGGCACTGAAGCTTTCTTT. This translates into CASSLGLTGGTEAFF.

V is TRBV4-3 and J is TRBJ2-3; 8 nucleotides align to TRBD1. CDR1 and CDR2 (germline): LGHNA, YSLEER. Germline trimming cut 0 bases from V and 2 bases from J; bases unmatched to any gene: 10. This CDR3 comprises 18 residues. CDR3 nucleotides: TGCGCCAGCAGCCAAGACTCTCGGACAGGGACCTACACAGATACGCAGTATTTT. It yields the protein CASSQDSRTGTYTDTQYF.

The genes are TRBV6-2 or TRBV6-3 and TRBJ2-1; 8 bases agree with TRBD2. The CDR3 is 18 amino acids. The ends lost 0 bases at V and 1 base at J; junction bases unmatched: 8. Germline values: CDR1 MNHEY, CDR2 SVGEGT. CDR3 nucleotide sequence: TGTGCCAGCAGTTACTCCCCACCCAGCGGGAGATCCTACAATGAGCAGTTCTTC. Protein: CASSYSPPSGRSYNEQFF.

This sequence joins TRBV6-6 and TRBJ2-7, with 8 bases identical to TRBD1. There are 14 residues in the CDR3. The V segment lost 0 bases and the J segment 7 bases; nucleotides outside the gene matches: 5. Germline V gene sequence: CDR1 MNHNY, CDR2 SVGAGI (reference sequence). This chain's CDR3 is CASSYSGQGQEQYF. The CDR3 DNA sequence: TGTGCCAGCAGTTACTCTGGACAGGGACAGGAGCAGTACTTC.

The V gene is TRBV29-1, the J gene TRBJ2-7; D is possibly TRBD2 (5 bases). The CDR3 covers 13 residues. Germline CDR1 SQVTM, CDR2 ANQGSEA. Between the trimmed V and J ends, which lost 3 bases and 4 bases, there was a span of 13 bases. DNA of the CDR3: TGCAGCGTTGAGTCAGCGGTTAGTTACGAGCAGTACTTC. Protein product: CSVESAVSYEQYF.

The chain joins TRBV12-3 or TRBV12-4 to TRBJ1-1; no reliable D call. CDR3 length: 13 residues. Deletions cut 1 base from V and 0 bases from J, with 3 bases between. The CDR3 DNA is TGTGCCAGCAGTTTAGGGATGAACACTGAAGCTTTCTTT. Amino acid sequence: CASSLGMNTEAFF.

The rearrangement joins TRBV5-8 to TRBJ1-4; a weak D match, TRBD1 (5 bases). From germline, CDR1 is SGHTS and CDR2 YDEGEE. V dropped 1 base and J dropped 0 bases, with 13 bases sitting between them. The CDR3 totals 17 residues. Here the CDR3 DNA reads TGTGCCAGCAGCTTGCGTGTGGGACTTTCAACTAATGAAAAACTGTTTTTT. Residues: CASSLRVGLSTNEKLFF.

The CDR3 reads CASSSGTGLIGYF. Written as DNA, the CDR3 is TGTGCCAGCAGCTCCGGGACAGGGCTCATAGGTTACTTC. V gene TRBV6-6 combines with J gene TRBJ2-7; 9 bases line up with TRBD1. The CDR3 consists of 13 residues. V trimming: 6 bases; J trimming: 13 bases; junction bases outside the gene matches: 13. From germline, CDR1 is MNHNY and CDR2 SVGAGI (reference sequence).

In DNA form, the CDR3 reads TGTGCCGTTCAGGGCGGGCGATCCTCCTACAATGAGCAGTTCTTC. Amino acids: CAVQGGRSSYNEQFF. The chain joins TRBV28 to TRBJ2-1; tentatively, D is TRBD1 or TRBD2 (5 bases each). Per germline, CDR1 MDHEN and CDR2 SYDVKM. V shed 11 bases and J shed 0 bases, with 17 bases lying between them. CDR3 length: 15 residues.

This clone was seen a single time. The V gene is TRBV6-2 or TRBV6-3, the J gene TRBJ1-1, with D uncertain. Trimming removed 2 bases at V and 11 bases at J, with 15 bases between. CDR1 MNHEY and CDR2 SVGEGT come from the germline V gene. This CDR3 contains 13 residues. The DNA for the CDR3 is TGTGCCAGCAGTTACGACGTCGGAGTCGGTGCTTTCTTT. As protein: CASSYDVGVGAFF.

This rearrangement joins TRBV19 to TRBJ1-3; D is unresolved. Between the trimmed V and J ends, which lost 4 bases and 0 bases, there was a span of 7 bases. CDR1 LNHDA and CDR2 SQIVND come from the germline V gene (reference sequence). This CDR3 spans 14 amino acids. The CDR3 DNA is TGTGCCAGTAGTAGGGAGGACTCTGGAAACACCATATATTTT. It encodes CASSREDSGNTIYF. The variable domain in full, with the rest retrieved from reference TRBV19 and TRBJ1-3, is DGGITQSPKYLFRKEGQNVTLSCEQNLNHDAMYWYRQDPGQGLRLIYYSQIVNDFQKGDIAEGYSVSREKKESFPLTVTSAQKNPTAFYLCASSREDSGNTIYFGEGSWLTVV.

This chain connects TRBV27 to TRBJ1-5; D is possibly TRBD1 (5 bases). Trimming pared 3 bases from V and 5 bases from J, leaving 8 bases between. The CDR3 loop spans 13 amino acids. The germline CDR1 and CDR2 sequences are MNHEY and SMNVEV (reference sequence). CDR3 sequence reads: CASSFLGHQPQHF. The CDR3 nucleotides read TGTGCCAGCAGTTTTTTGGGACATCAGCCCCAGCATTTT.

The rearrangement joins TRBV3-1 (or the pseudogene TRBV3-2) to TRBJ2-7, with TRBD2 matching 11 bases. V gave up 4 bases and J gave up 2 bases; unmatched junction bases: 1. The CDR3 has 14 amino acids. From germline, CDR1 is LGHDT and CDR2 YNNKEL (reference sequence). CDR3 nucleotides: TGTGCCAGCAGCCCACTAGCGGGAGCCTACGAGCAGTACTTC. Its translation is CASSPLAGAYEQYF.

Here the CDR3 DNA reads TGTGCCAGCAGCGAAGACAGGCTGCGGAACACTGAAGCTTTCTTT. This sequence encodes CASSEDRLRNTEAFF. The rearrangement joins TRBV7-6 to TRBJ1-1; tentative D call: TRBD1 (6 bases). Trimming took 5 bases from V and 1 from J, leaving 14 bases between them. Germline-derived CDR1 and CDR2 are SGHVS and FNYEAQ. The CDR3 sequence is 15 residues long.

The CDR3 region is CSVEGQGYTEAFF. The DNA for the CDR3 is TGCAGCGTGGAGGGACAGGGCTACACTGAAGCTTTCTTT. The V gene is TRBV29-1, the J gene TRBJ1-1; 9 positions match TRBD1. CDR1 is SQVTM and CDR2 is ANQGSEA in the germline V gene. The V gene end was trimmed by 6 bases and the J gene end by 3 bases; junction bases not matched to a gene: 5. This CDR3 contains 13 residues.

The chain has TRBV3-1 (or the pseudogene TRBV3-2) and TRBJ1-2; a possible D gene is TRBD1 (6 bases). Germline CDR1 reads LGHDT; CDR2 reads YNNKEL (reference sequence). This CDR3 is 14 amino acids long. Trimming took off 8 bases at V and 8 bases at J, with 21 bases between the two ends. The CDR3 DNA is TGTGCCAGCTCCAGAGAGGTAGGGACACGGGGCTACACCTTC. Its protein product is CASSREVGTRGYTF.

The V gene is TRBV5-8, the J gene TRBJ1-4; no firm D call. This CDR3 is 15 amino acids long. CDR1 is SGHTS and CDR2 is YDEGEE in the germline V gene. The V end was cut by 1 base, the J end by 3 bases, with 10 bases between. The CDR3 DNA reads as TGTGCCAGCAGCTTGATTGTAAGGGCTAATGAAAAACTGTTTTTT. Protein: CASSLIVRANEKLFF.

V usage is TRBV4-2 and J usage is TRBJ2-2; D uncertain. Germline-derived CDR1 and CDR2 are LGHNA and YNFKEQ. The V end was cut by 1 base, the J end by 2 bases, with 14 bases between. The CDR3 contains 17 residues. In DNA, the CDR3 is TGTGCCAGCAGCCAAGTAACGGCTATCATCAACACCGGGGAGCTGTTTTTT. Translation: CASSQVTAIINTGELFF.

The rearrangement joins TRBV19 to TRBJ2-2; TRBD1 is a possible D gene (5 bases). Trimming cost V 2 bases and J 2 bases, with 12 bases left between them. Germline CDR1 is LNHDA and CDR2 is SQIVND (reference sequence). The CDR3 has 16 residues. The DNA for the CDR3 is TGTGCCAGTAGTATATTATCCAGGGATAACACCGGGGAGCTGTTTTTT. Its translation is CASSILSRDNTGELFF.